The text below deals with one TCR beta chain. As yet, its antigen is unknown. The donors were all healthy and Caucasian. This sample was taken from a study of identical twins. Regarding the study as a whole: The models gave estimates that fell short of the out-of-frame TCR alpha sharing seen in monozygotic twins.

CDR3 length: 15 amino acids. Germline lookup yields CDR1 DFQATT and CDR2 SNEGSKA (reference sequence). The V and J ends lost 0 bases and 1 base respectively, with 9 bases between them. From the 5' RACE reads, TCRdb called clonotypes with MiXCR, one entry per CDR3 protein. The table records approximately 590,000 distinct CDR3 sequences, roughly 9.5% of them present only once. These sequences were also reported in another study, on yellow fever vaccine responses in identical twins. From that paper: Reported findings indicate that twins' vaccine T cell responses seemed partially convergent, partially personalized.

This chain links TRBV20-1 with TRBJ1-4; D remains ambiguous. The sequence derives from a young woman in good health. The sample taken for sequencing was PBMCs. This CDR3 reads CSARDRRKTNEKLFF. CDR3 nucleotides: TGCAGTGCTAGAGATCGAAGGAAAACTAATGAAAAACTGTTTTTT.